This entry lists 15 T cell receptor beta chains sequenced from one sample in a study of shared clonotypes between healthy human individuals (dated by TCRdb to 2020 to 2022). Library preparation employed the immunoSEQ multiplex PCR assay. TCRdb took over this immuneACCESS table, retaining in-frame rearrangements with V and J assigned. Such tables are incomplete; in checked studies, under half of the missing clones stem from an unresolved V gene, and the remainder is unexplained. This sample holds around 700,000 clones; about 78% were observed only once. The top ten hold approximately 1.8% of the sample. Material for sequencing was memory CD4+ T cells sorted from blood. Sample cell subset or site, as interpreted from the label and publication: CD45RA-negative fraction. The receptors come from a woman in her 30s in good health.

This clone appeared a single time. This sequence joins TRBV7-8 and TRBJ1-4; D possibly corresponds to TRBD1 (5 bases). Trimming shortened V by 1 base and J by 6 bases, and 12 bases separated the two germline ends. Looked up from germline, CDR1 is SGHVS and CDR2 is FQNEAQ. The CDR3 has 15 residues. The CDR3 region is CASSLGWAGYEKLFF. The CDR3 DNA reads TGTGCCAGCAGCTTAGGGTGGGCAGGGTATGAAAAACTGTTTTTT.

CDR3 amino acids: CASSVNRAGELFF. CDR3 bases: TGTGCCAGCAGTGTCAACAGGGCGGGGGAGCTGTTTTTT. The chain uses TRBV6-1 and TRBJ2-2; D possibly corresponds to TRBD1 (6 bases). The CDR3 is 13 amino acids. The germline CDR1 and CDR2 sequences are MNHNS and SASEGT. V dropped 4 bases and J dropped 8 bases, with 11 bases sitting between them.

This clone was seen only a few times. CDR3 residues: CASSTDRVEPQHF. In nucleotides, the CDR3 is TGTGCCAGCAGTACTGACAGGGTAGAGCCCCAGCATTTT. The rearrangement joins TRBV2 to TRBJ1-5; 7 bases are a match to TRBD1. The CDR3 runs 13 residues. Germline lookup yields CDR1 SNHLY and CDR2 FYNNEI. J lost 8 bases, V lost 5 bases, and 6 bases had no gene match.

The rearrangement links TRBV6-5 to TRBJ2-1; TRBD2 aligns across 12 bases. Trimming took 6 bases from V and 2 from J; bases not matched to a gene: 2. The germline CDR1 and CDR2 sequences are MNHEY and SVGAGI. The length of the CDR3 is 15 residues. The CDR3 protein is CASRRTSGAYNEQFF. For the CDR3, the DNA is TGTGCCAGCAGGAGGACTAGCGGGGCCTACAATGAGCAGTTCTTC.

This chain uses TRBV27 with TRBJ2-3, with 10 bases lining up with TRBD2. The CDR3 contains 15 residues. CDR1 is MNHEY and CDR2 is SMNVEV in the germline V gene (reference sequence). J was trimmed by 4 bases and V by 5 bases; bases with no gene match: 6. Here the CDR3 DNA reads TGTGCCAGCAGTCCGGGACTAGCGATACCAGATACGCAGTATTTT. This translates into CASSPGLAIPDTQYF.

The chain is built from TRBV6-1 and TRBJ1-5; 7 bases agree with TRBD1. The CDR3 has 14 amino acids. Germline V gene lookup returns CDR1 MNHNS and CDR2 SASEGT. V dropped 7 bases and J dropped 4; count of bases not matched to a gene: 7. DNA of the CDR3: TGTGCCAGCATCCCGGCCAGGGGGAATCAGCCCCAGCATTTT. Residues: CASIPARGNQPQHF.

In DNA form, the CDR3 reads TGTGCCAGTCGCAAGGAAACCGCTATAGGCAATCAGCCCCAGCATTTT. Protein product: CASRKETAIGNQPQHF. This chain joins TRBV27 and TRBJ1-5; D remains ambiguous. Per the germline V gene, CDR1 is MNHEY and CDR2 is SMNVEV (reference sequence). The CDR3 is 16 residues long. The V end lost 9 bases, the J end lost 2 bases, and 20 bases lay between the germline ends.

The CDR3 protein is CSAAGTGAYEQYF. For the CDR3, the DNA is TGCAGCGCCGCCGGGACAGGAGCGTACGAGCAGTACTTC. The chain combines TRBV29-1 with TRBJ2-7; 8 bases line up with TRBD1. With V trimmed by 7 bases and J by 4 bases, 9 bases remained unmatched. The CDR3 is 13 amino acids. Germline V gene sequence: CDR1 SQVTM, CDR2 ANQGSEA.

This clone has only one observation. The rearrangement uses TRBV10-2 and TRBJ2-7; D gene uncertain. V was clipped by 7 bases and J by 1 base, with 11 bases between them. CDR3 length equals 13 residues. Germline assignment: CDR1 WSHSY and CDR2 SAAADI. CDR3 nucleotides: TGCGCCAGCACGCGCGGCAGTTCCTACGAGCAGTACTTC. Translated, it gives CASTRGSSYEQYF.

This clone appeared a few times. The V call is TRBV7-2, the J call TRBJ2-2; 8 bases fit TRBD2. This CDR3 region has 14 residues. From germline, CDR1 is SGHTA and CDR2 FQGNSA. V lost 2 bases to trimming and J lost 5 bases; unmatched junction nucleotides: 1. CDR3 nucleotide sequence: TGTGCCAGCAGCTTAAGCGGGAGAACCGGGGAGCTGTTTTTT. Its protein product is CASSLSGRTGELFF.

The chain links TRBV25-1 to TRBJ2-2; D remains unclear. This CDR3 has 15 amino acids. V shed 4 bases and J shed 0 bases, with 9 bases lying between them. Per germline, CDR1 MGHDK and CDR2 SYGVNS. CDR3 loop: CASSAQTTNTGELFF. The CDR3 bases are TGTGCCAGCAGTGCCCAAACAACGAACACCGGGGAGCTGTTTTTT.

V and J are TRBV18 and TRBJ1-1; D call uncertain. The CDR3 has 14 residues. Trimming left V 5 bases short and J 1 base short, with 11 bases between. Germline-derived CDR1 and CDR2 are KGHSH and LQKENI. In nucleotides, the CDR3 is TGTGCCAGCTCAGACTATCCGGCGAACACTGAAGCTTTCTTT. Amino acids: CASSDYPANTEAFF.

This clone was seen at least ten times. The rearrangement joins TRBV9 to TRBJ2-3; D is undetermined. Trimming took off 4 bases at V and 2 bases at J, with 11 bases between the two ends. The CDR3 sequence is 14 residues long. From germline, CDR1 is SGDLS and CDR2 YYNGEE. This CDR3 is CASSPVQFTDTQYF. The CDR3 coding sequence is TGTGCCAGCAGCCCTGTCCAGTTCACAGATACGCAGTATTTT.

This rearrangement joins TRBV5-1 to TRBJ2-5; no reliable D call. Trimming removed 0 bases from V and 0 bases from J, with 9 bases in between. The CDR3 is 15 residues long. The germline V gene encodes CDR1 SGHRS and CDR2 YFSETQ. The CDR3 loop reads CASSLGLGYQETQYF. Here the CDR3 DNA reads TGCGCCAGCAGCTTGGGCCTGGGGTACCAAGAGACCCAGTACTTC.

V gene TRBV7-9 combines with J gene TRBJ1-5; 7 bases fit TRBD1. The germline CDR1 and CDR2 sequences are SEHNR and FQNEAQ (reference sequence). Trimming removed 3 bases from V and 4 bases from J; junction bases left unmatched: 6. This CDR3 is 15 amino acids long. The CDR3 coding sequence is TGTGCCAGCAGCTTGACGGGACAGTTAAATCAGCCCCAGCATTTT. It encodes CASSLTGQLNQPQHF.